This T cell receptor (beta chain) was recovered during a study of blood T cells in healthy people across ages. The CDR3 sequence is 15 residues long. A sample-barcoded 5' primer and a J-beta primer mix were used in a second PCR of roughly 6 to 11 cycles. TCRdb reprocessed the 5' RACE reads with MiXCR, giving one entry per CDR3 protein. The table lists 600,000 to 850,000 distinct CDR3 sequences, approximately 25% of them singletons. This sample also appeared in a second study, on T cells of mothers and their children. According to that study: Thymic selection, a shaping force on TCR recombination output, acts similarly in related and unrelated pairs.

This sequence was found in a boy younger than 18 in good health. The chain recombines TRBV21-1 with TRBJ2-1; the D call in the table, TRBD1, was not verified against the DNA. TRBJ2-5 explains the end of the DNA better; the J call may be wrong. TRBV21-1 is labeled a pseudogene. The sample taken for sequencing was blood. CDR3 nucleotide sequence: TGTGCCAGCAGCAGGGGACAGGCGACTGAAGAGACCCAGTACTTC. It is translated as CASSRGQATEETQYF.